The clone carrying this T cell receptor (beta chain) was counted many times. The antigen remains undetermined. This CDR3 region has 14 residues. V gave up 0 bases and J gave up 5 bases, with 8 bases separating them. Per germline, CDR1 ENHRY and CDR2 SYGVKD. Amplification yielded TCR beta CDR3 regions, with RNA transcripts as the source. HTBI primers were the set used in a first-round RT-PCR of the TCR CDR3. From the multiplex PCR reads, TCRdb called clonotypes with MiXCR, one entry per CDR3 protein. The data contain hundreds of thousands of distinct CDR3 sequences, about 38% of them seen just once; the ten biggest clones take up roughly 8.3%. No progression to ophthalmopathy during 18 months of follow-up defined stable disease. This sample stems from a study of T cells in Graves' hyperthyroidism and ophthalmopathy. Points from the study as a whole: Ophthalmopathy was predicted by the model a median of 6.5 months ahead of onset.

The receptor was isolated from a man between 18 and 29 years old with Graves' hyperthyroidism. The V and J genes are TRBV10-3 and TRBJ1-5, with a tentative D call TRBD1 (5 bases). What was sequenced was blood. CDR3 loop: CAISESMGHQPQHF. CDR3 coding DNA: TGTGCCATCAGTGAGTCGATGGGGCATCAGCCCCAGCATTTT.